This T cell receptor beta chain was captured by sequencing in a study of regulatory T cells in long-lasting Graves disease. iRepertoire HTBI primers and Arm-PCR of CDR3 regions built TCR beta libraries. TCRdb called the multiplex PCR reads again in MiXCR, with one record for every CDR3 protein. The profile shows about 660,000 distinct CDR3 sequences, 25% to 35% of them singletons. As to time point: persistent/refractory GD, antithyroid drugs over 5 years with positive TRAb. Scientists built the TCR library using RNA that was extracted from PBMCs. The CDR3 is 15 amino acids. The J segment lost 7 bases and the V segment lost 6 bases, leaving 12 bases of the junction unmatched. From germline, CDR1 is SGHNT and CDR2 YYREEE (reference sequence).

This sequence joins TRBV5-4 and TRBJ2-4; 8 positions agree with TRBD1. The sequence came from a female donor with Graves disease. The sequencing here drew on peripheral blood mononuclear cells (PBMCs), taken when the disease was refractory, from a patient treated with antithyroid drugs. This CDR3 is CASKPDQGAYNIQYF. The CDR3 nucleotides are TGTGCCAGCAAGCCCGATCAGGGGGCATATAACATTCAGTACTTC.